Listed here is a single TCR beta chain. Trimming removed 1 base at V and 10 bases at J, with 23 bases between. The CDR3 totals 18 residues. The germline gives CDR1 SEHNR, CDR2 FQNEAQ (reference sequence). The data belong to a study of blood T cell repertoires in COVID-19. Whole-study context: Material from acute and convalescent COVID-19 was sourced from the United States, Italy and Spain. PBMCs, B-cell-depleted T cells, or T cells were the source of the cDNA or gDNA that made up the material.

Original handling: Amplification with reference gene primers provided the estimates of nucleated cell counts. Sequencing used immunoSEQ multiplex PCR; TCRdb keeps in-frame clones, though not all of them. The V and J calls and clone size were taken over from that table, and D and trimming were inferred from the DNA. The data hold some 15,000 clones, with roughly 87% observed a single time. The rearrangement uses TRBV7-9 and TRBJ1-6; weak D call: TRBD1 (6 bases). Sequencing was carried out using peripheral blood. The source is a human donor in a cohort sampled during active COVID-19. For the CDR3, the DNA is TGTGCCAGCAGCTTAGAGTTACGACAGGAGTATATTGACTCACCCCTCCACTTT. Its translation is CASSLELRQEYIDSPLHF. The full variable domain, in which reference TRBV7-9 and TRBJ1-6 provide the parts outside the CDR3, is DTGVSQNPRHKITKRGQNVTFRCDPISEHNRLYWYRQTLGQGPEFLTYFQNEAQLEKSRLLSDRFSAERPKGSFSTLEIQRTEQGDSAMYLCASSLELRQEYIDSPLHFGNGTRLTVT.